What follows describes a single TCR beta chain. Its antigen is still unknown. CDR1 KGHSH and CDR2 LQKENI come from the germline V gene. The CDR3 runs to 12 residues. With 6 bases removed from V and 4 bases from J, the gap between germline ends came to 7 bases. Generated by immunoSEQ multiplex PCR, the TCRdb table keeps only in-frame clones and is missing some. The sample lists 95,000 to 150,000 clones; about 93% were seen once. The sample comes from a study of graft-versus-host responses after intestinal transplantation. Findings and limits, study-wide: In patients with graft-donor T cell macrochimerism, allograft graft-versus-host to host-versus-graft clonal ratios were high.

This receptor was obtained from a human donor who received an intestinal transplant. The material sequenced was unstimulated CD4+ T cells sorted from spleen or lymph node cells, taken before intestinal transplant. The V and J genes are TRBV18 and TRBJ1-3; D remains unclear. CDR3 coding DNA: TGTGCCAGCTCCCGAGACGGAAACACCATATATTTT. This translates into CASSRDGNTIYF.